Included here is one T cell receptor (beta chain) sequence, with context. PCR was performed using 60 Vbeta and 13 Jbeta primers. The data were produced by immunoSEQ multiplex PCR, yet TCRdb's version contains in-frame clones alone and is incomplete. There are 140,000 or so clones in the sample; roughly three quarters occur only once, and under 2% lies in the top ten. Every donor was a healthy person donating bone marrow. The CDR3 has 15 residues. J lost 6 bases, V lost 5 bases, and 10 bases had no gene match. CDR1 and CDR2 (germline): SGHRS, YFSETQ. The data stem from a study of cytomegalovirus exposure and HLA in healthy donors.

This chain joins TRBV5-1 and TRBJ2-3; TRBD2 matches at 9 bases. The sample taken for sequencing was PBMCs. The source of this sequence is a woman aged 25 to 39 in good health and CMV-seronegative. The CDR3 DNA reads TGCGCCAGCAGAGCCGGGACTAGCCGCGGGGATACGCAGTATTTT. This sequence encodes CASRAGTSRGDTQYF. Drawing the rest from reference TRBV5-1 and TRBJ2-3, the complete variable domain is KAGVTQTPRYLIKTRGQQVTLSCSPISGHRSVSWYQQTPGQGLQFLFEYFSETQRNKGNFPGRFSGRQFSNSRSEMNVSTLELGDSALYLCASRAGTSRGDTQYFGPGTRLTVL.